This TCR beta chain was found in a study of T-cell memory formation after mild COVID-19. In the study overall: There were largely donor-specific TCR clusters.

Amplification by 5'RACE using constant-segment primers produced TCR alpha and TCR beta cDNA libraries that carried sample barcodes and UMIs. One entry per CDR3 protein results from TCRdb running MiXCR on the 5' RACE reads. The table lists 350,000 to 500,000 distinct CDR3 sequences, approximately 19% of them singletons. This clonotype was observed a few times. The antigen is undetermined. Whole-study results and caveats: Mainly CM and EM harbored the contracting CD4+ clones; mainly EMRA harbored the CD8+ ones. A second wave of clones peaked on day 37, and their SARS-CoV-2 specificity went unconfirmed.

V lost 6 bases to trimming and J lost 3 bases, with 12 bases between them. The germline V gene encodes CDR1 MNHNS and CDR2 SASEGT. CDR3 size: 13 residues. This clonotype was obtained from a man between 18 and 35 years old who had mild COVID-19 (a few samples of this study predate the infection). Cell type and time point are not known. The J gene is TRBJ2-7, the V gene TRBV6-1; possible D gene TRBD2, 5 bases. The sample was PBMCs or a T cell subset sorted from them (not recorded which). The DNA for the CDR3 is TGTGCCAGCAGCGCAACGGGGTTCTACGAGCAGTACTTC. Translation: CASSATGFYEQYF.